Following are 30 T cell receptor beta chains from one sample sequenced in a study of T-cell reconstitution after alpha-beta-depleted transplantation in children. Preparation of the TCRbeta library was carried out with unique molecular identifiers. TCRdb fed the PCR reads into MiXCR, producing one record per CDR3 protein. The table shows about 980,000 distinct CDR3 sequences, with 25% to 30% occurring only once. This specimen was PBMCs, mostly from graft donor cells, taken 360 days after TCRalphabeta/CD19-depleted stem cell transplant. Receptor source: a boy under three years old who had a stem cell transplant for SCID, so the T cells may come from the graft donor.

This clonotype was detected a few times. The missing conserved phenylalanine or tryptophan at the end of this CDR3 makes a read error likely. Because the CDR3's place on the DNA is in doubt, the DNA is left out and the CDR3 is given as listed by TCRdb. V and J are TRBV4-3 and TRBJ1-2; no DNA check was done on the table's D call, TRBD1. Germline CDR1 is LGHNA and CDR2 is YSLEER. The CDR3 extends over 11 residues, inclusive of both ends. CDR3 in amino acids: CASSQEGPGGY.

This chain links TRBV20-1 with TRBJ1-6, with 9 nucleotides matching TRBD1. The CDR3 loop spans 16 amino acids. With 0 bases clipped from V and 3 bases from J, the junction kept 3 bases outside the gene matches. CDR1 DFQATT and CDR2 SNEGSKA come from the germline V gene (reference sequence). The CDR3 loop is CSARDTGGFYNSPLHF. Written as DNA, the CDR3 is TGCAGTGCTAGAGATACAGGGGGCTTCTATAATTCACCCCTCCACTTT.

This clonotype was seen only a few times. J is TRBJ1-4 and V is TRBV6-5; 9 bases match TRBD1. The CDR3 extends over 15 amino acids. Trimming took 4 bases from V and 7 from J; bases not matched to a gene: 7. Germline V CDR1 and CDR2: MNHEY, SVGAGI. The CDR3 protein is CASSWDRVQGEKLFF. The CDR3 region has the DNA TGTGCCAGCAGTTGGGACAGGGTCCAGGGTGAAAAACTGTTTTTT.

This clonotype was seen at least ten times. The chain employs TRBV27 and TRBJ2-1; no clear D gene. The V end was cut by 2 bases, the J end by 6 bases, with 14 bases between. The length of the CDR3 is 15 residues. Per germline, CDR1 MNHEY and CDR2 SMNVEV (reference sequence). CDR3 sequence reads: CASSLGPLLGNEQFF. The CDR3 DNA follows: TGTGCCAGCAGTTTAGGGCCACTTTTGGGCAATGAGCAGTTCTTC.

This clonotype has just a few counts. CDR3 nucleotides: TGCAGCGTTGTAATGGGACAGGGCAATCAGCCCCAGCATTTT. This gives the protein CSVVMGQGNQPQHF. The chain joins TRBV29-1 to TRBJ1-5; 8 bases line up with TRBD1. This CDR3 has 14 amino acids. Germline values: CDR1 SQVTM, CDR2 ANQGSEA. V shed 4 bases and J 2 bases; nucleotides not matched to a gene: 4.

In this sample, this clonotype turned up a few times. This chain joins TRBV9 and TRBJ1-2; D uncertain. V gave up 0 bases and J gave up 2 bases, with 8 bases separating them. The CDR3 is made up of 14 amino acids. The V gene's germline CDR1 is SGDLS and CDR2 YYNGEE. The CDR3 loop reads CASSVEPGNYGYTF. The CDR3 coding sequence is TGTGCCAGCAGCGTAGAGCCAGGCAACTATGGCTACACCTTC.

The CDR3 DNA follows: TGTGCCAGCAGCTTATATCCAGGGGTTGAAGCTTTCTTT. It translates to CASSLYPGVEAFF. The rearrangement uses TRBV7-2 and TRBJ1-1, with D perhaps matching TRBD1 (6 bases). This CDR3 comprises 13 residues. Trimming cost V 2 bases and J 7 bases, with 11 bases left between them. Germline-derived CDR1 and CDR2 are SGHTA and FQGNSA. Full variable domain (outside the CDR3, taken from reference TRBV7-2 and TRBJ1-1): GAGVSQSPSNKVTEKGKDVELRCDPISGHTALYWYRQSLGQGLEFLIYFQGNSAPDKSGLPSDRFSAERTGGSVSTLTIQRTQQEDSAVYLCASSLYPGVEAFFGQGTRLTVV.

V is TRBV7-2 and J is TRBJ2-7; possibly TRBD2 for D (6 bases). CDR3 length: 14 residues. V lost 5 bases and J lost 1, with 12 bases in between. The germline V gene has CDR1 SGHTA and CDR2 FQGNSA. Here the CDR3 DNA reads TGTGCCAGCAGCCAGGGACTTTCATCCTACGAGCAGTACTTC. It codes for CASSQGLSSYEQYF.

The chain uses TRBV4-2 and TRBJ2-3, with D possibly matching TRBD2 (6 bases). Per germline, CDR1 LGHNA and CDR2 YNFKEQ. The CDR3 length is 16 residues. The ends were cut back, 4 bases at V and 0 bases at J, with 14 bases in the middle. The CDR3: CASSLGDLRSTDTQYF. The CDR3 DNA follows: TGTGCCAGCAGCCTAGGGGACTTACGTAGCACAGATACGCAGTATTTT.

This sequence joins TRBV7-2 and TRBJ2-7, with 10 bases fitting TRBD1. V lost 2 bases and J lost 5; bases outside the gene matches: 12. Per germline, CDR1 SGHTA and CDR2 FQGNSA. The CDR3 length is 17 residues. The CDR3 DNA follows: TGTGCCAGCAGCTTAAGTTTCTTAGGGACAGGGGATAACGAGCAGTACTTC. As protein: CASSLSFLGTGDNEQYF.

The J gene is TRBJ2-7, the V gene TRBV7-8; weak D call: TRBD1 (6 bases). CDR1 SGHVS and CDR2 FQNEAQ come from the germline V gene. This CDR3 contains 13 residues. V lost 4 bases to trimming and J lost 2 bases, with 9 bases between them. The CDR3 protein is CASSSHRAYEQYF. As DNA, the CDR3 is TGTGCCAGCAGCTCGCACAGGGCCTACGAGCAGTACTTC.

This chain uses TRBV4-2 with TRBJ2-3; D is possibly TRBD1 (6 bases). Trimming took 6 bases from V and 3 from J, leaving 25 bases between them. There are 18 residues in the CDR3. Germline-derived CDR1 and CDR2 are LGHNA and YNFKEQ. CDR3 loop: CASSRIPAGDRSTDTQYF. CDR3 bases: TGTGCCAGCAGTCGAATTCCCGCAGGGGATAGATCTACAGATACGCAGTATTTT.

This clonotype has more than one count but fewer than ten. The chain links TRBV12-3 or TRBV12-4 to TRBJ2-7; 8 nucleotides align to TRBD2. This CDR3 spans 15 amino acids. V lost 2 bases to trimming and J lost 2 bases; unmatched junction nucleotides: 5. The CDR3 sequence: CASSLTGGAAYEQYF. The CDR3 nucleotides read TGTGCCAGCAGTTTAACCGGGGGGGCTGCCTACGAGCAGTACTTC.

This clonotype was detected only a few times. The J gene is TRBJ1-2, the V gene TRBV6-2 or TRBV6-3; D possibly corresponds to TRBD1 (5 bases). There are 12 residues in the CDR3. V was clipped by 8 bases and J by 8 bases, with 15 bases between them. Germline V gene sequence: CDR1 MNHEY, CDR2 SVGEGT. The CDR3 spells CASRPGGTGYTF. DNA of the CDR3: TGTGCCAGCCGACCTGGAGGGACCGGCTACACCTTC.

There are many counts of this clonotype. The rearrangement links TRBV5-1 to TRBJ2-6; D gene uncertain. This CDR3 is 17 amino acids long. With 2 bases removed from V and 4 bases from J, the gap between germline ends came to 16 bases. The V gene's germline CDR1 is SGHRS and CDR2 YFSETQ. This CDR3 is CASSFWRERSGANVLTF. The DNA of the CDR3 is TGCGCCAGCAGCTTTTGGAGAGAGCGTTCCGGGGCCAACGTCCTGACTTTC.

This chain uses TRBV12-3 or TRBV12-4 with TRBJ1-2, with D possibly being TRBD1 (5 bases). The CDR3 spans 13 residues. Trimming removed 1 base at V and 8 bases at J, with 11 bases between. The chain's CDR3 is CASSLGGERGYTF. DNA of the CDR3: TGTGCCAGCAGTTTAGGAGGGGAAAGGGGCTACACCTTC.

This clonotype turned up a few times. The chain combines TRBV27 with TRBJ2-7; 9 bases fit TRBD1. The germline V gene encodes CDR1 MNHEY and CDR2 SMNVEV (reference sequence). Trimming cost V 2 bases and J 5 bases; bases outside gene matches: 10. The CDR3 totals 16 residues. CDR3 DNA: TGTGCCAGCAGTTTAGTGGTCGGGACAGGGAAAAACGAGCAGTACTTC. It codes for CASSLVVGTGKNEQYF.

The CDR3 nucleotides read TGTGCCAGCAGCTTAAGGGCGCGGGAGACCCAGTACTTC. This gives the protein CASSLRARETQYF. This chain connects TRBV13 to TRBJ2-5; D ambiguous. The CDR3 is 13 residues long. Germline V lookup: CDR1 PRHDT, CDR2 FYEKMQ (reference sequence). V shed 2 bases and J shed 5 bases, with 9 bases lying between them.

V gene TRBV7-9 combines with J gene TRBJ2-5; the match to TRBD2 covers 8 bases. The CDR3 spans 14 residues. From germline, CDR1 is SEHNR and CDR2 FQNEAQ (reference sequence). Trimming at V came to 5 bases and at J to 2 bases, leaving 4 bases not matched to a gene. CDR3 in DNA: TGTGCCAGCAGCCCCACTAGCGGACAAGAGACCCAGTACTTC. Residues: CASSPTSGQETQYF.

The rearrangement links TRBV5-1 to TRBJ2-6, with TRBD1 identical over 11 bases. This CDR3 is built from 22 residues. Per germline, CDR1 SGHRS and CDR2 YFSETQ. The V segment lost 3 bases and the J segment 0 bases; nucleotides outside the gene matches: 17. The CDR3 spells CASSSYYSGTGGSHSGANVLTF. The CDR3 region has the DNA TGCGCCAGCAGCTCCTATTACTCCGGGACAGGGGGGTCGCACTCTGGGGCCAACGTCCTGACTTTC.

The chain uses TRBV5-1 and TRBJ2-1, with 9 nucleotides matching TRBD2. The CDR3 spans 15 residues. Germline CDR1 reads SGHRS; CDR2 reads YFSETQ. J lost 4 bases, V lost 0 bases, and 2 bases had no gene match. The CDR3 spells CASSLERGAYNEQFF. The CDR3 region has the DNA TGCGCCAGCAGCTTGGAGCGGGGGGCGTACAATGAGCAGTTCTTC. Full variable domain (remainder filled in from reference TRBV5-1 and TRBJ2-1): KAGVTQTPRYLIKTRGQQVTLSCSPISGHRSVSWYQQTPGQGLQFLFEYFSETQRNKGNFPGRFSGRQFSNSRSEMNVSTLELGDSALYLCASSLERGAYNEQFFGPGTRLTVL.

This chain joins TRBV12-3 or TRBV12-4 and TRBJ2-5; D is possibly TRBD2 (5 bases). Trimming shortened V by 6 bases and J by 2 bases, and 10 bases separated the two germline ends. CDR3 length: 13 residues. The chain's CDR3 is CASRRALQETQYF. For the CDR3, the DNA is TGTGCCAGCAGGCGGGCCCTACAAGAGACCCAGTACTTC.

This clonotype was found a few times. V is TRBV4-1 and J is TRBJ1-2, with unresolved D. The CDR3 loop spans 16 amino acids. The germline CDR1 and CDR2 sequences are MGHRA and YSYEKL. V was trimmed by 0 bases and J by 3 bases, leaving 14 bases between them. The CDR3 DNA sequence: TGCGCCAGCAGCCAAGATAACCGGGAAAGCGACTATGGCTACACCTTC. Translating it yields CASSQDNRESDYGYTF.

This clonotype showed up just a few times. The rearrangement uses TRBV5-1 and TRBJ2-5; 12 bases match TRBD1. CDR1 is SGHRS, CDR2 YFSETQ, per germline. The ends lost 3 bases at V and 4 bases at J; junction bases unmatched: 10. The CDR3 consists of 17 residues. CDR3: CASSSGTGGRDRETQYF. The CDR3 bases are TGCGCCAGCAGCTCCGGGACAGGGGGCAGGGATCGAGAGACCCAGTACTTC.

The CDR3 protein is CASHKDRNTEAFF. CDR3 in DNA: TGTGCCAGCCACAAGGACAGGAACACTGAAGCTTTCTTT. The chain uses TRBV7-8 and TRBJ1-1, with D maybe TRBD1 (6 bases). V was pared by 8 bases and J by 1 base, with 11 bases between. CDR1 and CDR2 from the germline V gene are SGHVS and FQNEAQ. The CDR3 sequence is 13 residues long.

This clonotype was detected only a few times. This chain joins TRBV9 and TRBJ2-3; either TRBD1 or TRBD2 may fit D (6 bases each). V dropped 4 bases and J dropped 5 bases, with 20 bases sitting between them. CDR1 SGDLS and CDR2 YYNGEE come from the germline V gene. The CDR3 extends over 16 amino acids. CDR3 protein: CASSPPEGEGGDTQYF. DNA of the CDR3: TGTGCCAGCAGCCCCCCCGAGGGAGAGGGGGGAGATACGCAGTATTTT. Together with reference TRBV9 and TRBJ2-3, the CDR3 gives the full variable domain: DSGVTQTPKHLITATGQRVTLRCSPRSGDLSVYWYQQSLDQGLQFLIQYYNGEERAKGNILERFSAQQFPDLHSELNLSSLELGDSALYFCASSPPEGEGGDTQYFGPGTRLTVL.

This clonotype was counted a few times. The gene calls are TRBV12-3 or TRBV12-4 and TRBJ1-3; 9 positions match TRBD1. This CDR3 contains 16 residues. The V segment lost 3 bases and the J segment 3 bases; nucleotides outside the gene matches: 6. Written as DNA, the CDR3 is TGTGCCAGCAGTTTCTCACAGGGGGCGGGTGGAAACACCATATATTTT. Translated: CASSFSQGAGGNTIYF.

A few counts support this clonotype. This chain links TRBV18 with TRBJ2-1, with TRBD1 as a possible D gene (6 bases). The V gene lost 5 bases and the J gene lost 6 bases, with 11 bases spanning the gap. CDR1 is KGHSH, CDR2 LQKENI, per germline. The CDR3 has 13 residues. The DNA of the CDR3 is TGTGCCAGCTCATTTCAGGGGAGCAATGAGCAGTTCTTC. Amino acids: CASSFQGSNEQFF.

This chain links TRBV4-1 with TRBJ2-7; D is ambiguous. Germline-derived CDR1 and CDR2 are MGHRA and YSYEKL. The CDR3 is made up of 15 amino acids. The V end lost 0 bases, the J end lost 2 bases, and 11 bases lay between the germline ends. The CDR3 spells CASSQEAYTTYEQYF. In DNA form, the CDR3 reads TGCGCCAGCAGCCAAGAGGCATACACTACCTACGAGCAGTACTTC.

The V and J genes are TRBV7-2 and TRBJ2-2; D possibly uses TRBD1 or TRBD2 (5 bases each). Germline CDR1 and CDR2: SGHTA and FQGNSA. V gave up 6 bases and J gave up 4 bases, with 15 bases separating them. The CDR3 is 15 residues long. The DNA for the CDR3 is TGTGCCAGCAGTGACCCCCCGGGGCGCACCGGGGAGCTGTTTTTT. Residues: CASSDPPGRTGELFF.